The rows below give T cell receptor beta chains drawn from one sample of a study of blood T cell repertoires in COVID-19. Sequencing was performed with immunoSEQ multiplex PCR; in TCRdb, only in-frame clones are kept and a portion is missing. The data hold 68,000 or so clones, with around four fifths observed a single time. The sequenced sample consisted of peripheral blood. These receptors all stem from a human donor in a cohort sampled during active COVID-19. The CDR3 runs from the conserved cysteine through the conserved F or W.

V,J,CDR3
TRBV30,TRBJ1-3,CAWTYTGGPGNTIYF
TRBV5-5,TRBJ1-6,CASSLDKESRAYNSPLHF
TRBV7-9,TRBJ2-1,CASSPPYGGRHEQFF
TRBV11-2,TRBJ1-2,CASSTPTGGNYGYTF
TRBV10-3,TRBJ1-2,CAISGWDRASYGYTF
TRBV7-2,TRBJ2-7,CASSLDSGSYYEQYF
TRBV18,TRBJ1-4,CATNEGQGNEKLFF
TRBV6-5,TRBJ1-6,CASEEIPYNSPLHF
TRBV19,TRBJ1-4,CASRETGGGEKLFF
TRBV2,TRBJ2-1,CASRRSGGDLNEQFF
TRBV29-1,TRBJ2-2,CSVGVSLGAGELFF
TRBV9,TRBJ2-2,CASSVEGTHTGELFF
TRBV7-9,TRBJ2-2,CASRRTRLANTGELFF
TRBV9,TRBJ2-7,CASSVGGLDEQYF
TRBV11-3,TRBJ1-2,CASSLAGRGSPNYGYTF
TRBV6-1,TRBJ1-5,CASSEFGSQPQHF
TRBV6-5,TRBJ1-3,CASSQTGFSGNTIYF
TRBV9,TRBJ2-7,CASSAGTGALPYEQYF
TRBV11-2,TRBJ2-3,CASSLGRFPITDTQYF
TRBV28,TRBJ2-3,CASSRTLGTAGGTSTDTQYF
TRBV6-5,TRBJ2-2,CASRGTGGRTGELFF
TRBV19,TRBJ1-6,CASSIRHRSNSPLHF
TRBV9,TRBJ1-2,CASSPSPQGSYGYTF
TRBV7-2,TRBJ1-1,CASSVDRGKGAEAFF
TRBV5-4,TRBJ1-2,CASSYWPQGVDYGYTF
TRBV3-1/TRBV3-2,TRBJ2-7,CASSQRTEAYEQYF
TRBV18,TRBJ2-7,CASSPLLAGGHEQYF
TRBV28,TRBJ1-2,CASSPMGGAAWGYTF
TRBV9,TRBJ2-1,CARRGLRAGGYNEQFF
TRBV20-1,TRBJ2-3,CSASRDSLAGGRDTQYF
TRBV18,TRBJ1-1,CASSPRQGTYEAFF
TRBV7-8,TRBJ2-2,CASSLRLAGATGELFF
TRBV5-5,TRBJ2-5,CASSWGVTQETQYF
TRBV19,TRBJ2-5,CASSTSGGALTTQYF
TRBV6-6,TRBJ2-7,CASSYSGSQPYEQYF
TRBV18,TRBJ1-3,CASSPPGRMSSGNTIYF
TRBV5-1,TRBJ1-5,CASSFGTPNQPQHF
TRBV24-1,TRBJ2-1,CATSDSGQGSSYNEQFF
TRBV11-2,TRBJ2-7,CASSSLRQYF
TRBV18,TRBJ2-5,CASSRGLAGETQYF